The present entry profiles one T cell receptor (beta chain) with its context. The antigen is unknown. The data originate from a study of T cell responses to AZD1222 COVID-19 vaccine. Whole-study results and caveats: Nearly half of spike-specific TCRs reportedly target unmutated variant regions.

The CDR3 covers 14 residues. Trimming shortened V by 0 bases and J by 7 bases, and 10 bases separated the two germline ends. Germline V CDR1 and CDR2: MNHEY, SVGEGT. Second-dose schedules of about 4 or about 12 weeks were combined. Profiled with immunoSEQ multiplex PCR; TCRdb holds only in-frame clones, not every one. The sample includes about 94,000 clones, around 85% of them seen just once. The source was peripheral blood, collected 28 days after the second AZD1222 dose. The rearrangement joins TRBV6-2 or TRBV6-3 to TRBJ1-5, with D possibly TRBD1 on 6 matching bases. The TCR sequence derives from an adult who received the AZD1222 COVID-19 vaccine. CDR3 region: CASSYSGGGQPQHF. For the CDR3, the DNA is TGTGCCAGCAGTTACTCGGGGGGCGGACAGCCCCAGCATTTT.